The next 7 T cell receptor beta chains were all read from a single sample in a study of neurological immune-mediated disorders. Time point specified: technical triplicate 2. TCRdb reprocessed the 5' RACE reads with MiXCR, giving one entry per CDR3 protein. The table includes fewer than 40,000 distinct CDR3 sequences, 10% to 15% detected once. The sample consisted of CD4+ T cells from blood. The receptors originated from a female donor with HTLV-1-associated myelopathy (HAM/TSP).

For this clonotype: It is unclear where the CDR3 begins or ends on the DNA, so no DNA is shown, and the CDR3 is as TCRdb lists it. The CDR3 spells CASSFYICSARGTGLNIQYF. The chain couples TRBV7-2 to TRBJ2-4; the table's D gene call, TRBD1, was not cross checked with the DNA. The CDR3 is 20 amino acids long, termini counted. CDR1 and CDR2 from the germline V gene are SGHTA and FQGNSA.

Ten or more counts support this clonotype. The chain joins TRBV20-1 to TRBJ2-7; the match to TRBD2 covers 10 bases. V trimming: 6 bases; J trimming: 4 bases; junction bases outside the gene matches: 6. Germline CDR1 reads DFQATT; CDR2 reads SNEGSKA (reference sequence). CDR3 length: 13 residues. CDR3 region: CSAHLAGAYEQYF. In DNA form, the CDR3 reads TGCAGTGCGCATCTAGCGGGAGCATACGAGCAGTACTTC.

This clonotype showed up many times. The rearrangement uses TRBV5-1 and TRBJ2-3; D ambiguous. V was pared by 3 bases and J by 2 bases, with 4 bases between. Germline V gene lookup returns CDR1 SGHRS and CDR2 YFSETQ. CDR3 length: 12 amino acids. This chain's CDR3 is CASSSTTDTQYF. CDR3 DNA sequence: TGCGCCAGCAGCTCCACCACAGATACGCAGTATTTT. The whole variable domain, filled in from reference TRBV5-1 and TRBJ2-3, reads KAGVTQTPRYLIKTRGQQVTLSCSPISGHRSVSWYQQTPGQGLQFLFEYFSETQRNKGNFPGRFSGRQFSNSRSEMNVSTLELGDSALYLCASSSTTDTQYFGPGTRLTVL.

A remark on this clonotype: No DNA is shown, since the ends of the CDR3 on it are uncertain; the CDR3 is the one TCRdb lists. The V gene is TRBV5-6, the J gene TRBJ2-2; the D segment call TRBD1 is taken from the table without a DNA check. Counting both end residues, the CDR3 totals 22 amino acids. In germline, CDR1 is SGHDT, CDR2 YYEEEE. CDR3 residues: CASSFYICSARDQEGHTGELFF.

In its sample, this clonotype is medium-sized (0.01 to 0.1%). The chain has TRBV20-1 and TRBJ2-5, with D possibly being TRBD2 (5 bases). CDR3 length: 15 residues. Trimming removed 0 bases at V and 3 bases at J, with 14 bases between. The germline V gene encodes CDR1 DFQATT and CDR2 SNEGSKA (reference sequence). CDR3 sequence reads: CSARDLPSLEETQYF. CDR3 sequence (DNA): TGCAGTGCTAGAGATCTGCCTAGCTTGGAAGAGACCCAGTACTTC.

This clonotype has ten or more counts. The chain carries TRBV29-1 and TRBJ2-1; 7 bases fit TRBD1. Germline CDR1 SQVTM, CDR2 ANQGSEA. V lost 3 bases, J lost 9 bases, and 2 bases stayed unmatched. The CDR3 is 11 amino acids. The CDR3 here is CSVDRGSEQFF. The CDR3 bases are TGCAGCGTTGACAGGGGGAGTGAGCAGTTCTTC.

This clonotype was detected ten times or more. This sequence joins TRBV4-1 and TRBJ2-5; D not certain. This CDR3 is built from 14 residues. V lost 1 base and J 5 bases, leaving 11 bases between the germline ends. The germline gives CDR1 MGHRA, CDR2 YSYEKL. The CDR3 bases are TGCGCCAGCAGCCAAGTCCGTCAGAGGGAGACCCAGTACTTC. Translation: CASSQVRQRETQYF.